Following are 4 T cell receptor beta chains from one sample sequenced in a study of radiotherapy plus CTLA-4 blockade in lung cancer. Generated by immunoSEQ multiplex PCR, the TCRdb table keeps only in-frame clones and is missing some. The sample holds under 100,000 clones, about four fifths seen once. The input for sequencing was peripheral blood, taken from a patient treated with radiotherapy plus ipilimumab. The receptors were gathered from a human donor with non-small cell lung cancer that progressed on radiotherapy plus ipilimumab.

This clone was seen only once. The J gene is TRBJ1-4, the V gene TRBV28; TRBD1 agrees at 7 bases. The length of the CDR3 is 13 residues. Germline V lookup: CDR1 MDHEN, CDR2 SYDVKM. V lost 8 bases, J lost 8 bases, and 8 bases stayed unmatched. The CDR3 here is CASHSGGWEKLFF. In DNA form, the CDR3 reads TGTGCCAGCCATTCAGGGGGTTGGGAAAAACTGTTTTTT. Drawing the rest from reference TRBV28 and TRBJ1-4, the complete variable domain is DVKVTQSSRYLVKRTGEKVFLECVQDMDHENMFWYRQDPGLGLRLIYFSYDVKMKEKGDIPEGYSVSREKKERFSLILESASTNQTSMYLCASHSGGWEKLFFGSGTQLSVL.

This chain connects TRBV6-1 to TRBJ1-6; D remains ambiguous. The germline V and J ends were trimmed by 10 bases and 5 bases, with 15 bases remaining between them. CDR1 is MNHNS and CDR2 is SASEGT in the germline V gene. There are 14 residues in the CDR3. In DNA, the CDR3 is TGTGCCATTGGGCCGATTGAAAATAATTCACCCCTCCACTTT. The encoded protein is CAIGPIENNSPLHF.

This clone was seen once. The V call is TRBV2, the J call TRBJ2-1; 9 nucleotides match TRBD2. Germline V lookup: CDR1 SNHLY, CDR2 FYNNEI. After removal of 5 bases from V and 5 bases from J, the junction contained 13 bases not matched to a gene. This CDR3 comprises 17 residues. Written as DNA, the CDR3 is TGTGCCAGCAGTCCTCTCCTTGGACTAGCGCTTCACAATGAGCAGTTCTTC. It encodes CASSPLLGLALHNEQFF.

This clone was found once. The gene calls are TRBV4-1 and TRBJ2-7; D tentatively fits TRBD1 or TRBD2 (6 bases each). Trimming removed 1 base at V and 6 bases at J, with 13 bases between. The CDR3 is 14 residues long. Germline assignment: CDR1 MGHRA and CDR2 YSYEKL. The CDR3 loop is CASSQGFEGGEQYF. The CDR3, as DNA: TGCGCCAGCAGCCAAGGGTTTGAGGGGGGCGAGCAGTACTTC.